This TCR beta chain originates from a study of CD8+ T cells in alopecia areata. Study details: Treatment with tofacitinib (6 to 18 months) was followed by 6 months off drug.

cDNA reverse transcribed from extracted RNA served as the sequencing template. Here immunoSEQ multiplex PCR was the method, and the copy in TCRdb shows in-frame clones only, minus some. The sample yields hundreds of thousands of clones, 55% to 75% seen once. Treatment here: oral pan-JAK inhibitor, 5-10 mg twice daily. In alopecia areata patients, both lesional scalp punch biopsies and peripheral blood were collected. This CDR3 comprises 13 residues. Germline V lookup: CDR1 SGDLS, CDR2 YYNGEE. V lost 0 bases and J lost 6, with 10 bases in between. Study observations and caveats: Across lesional scalp, and particularly alopecia totalis/universalis, clonality surpassed that of normal scalp.

Remarks on this clone: As yet, its antigen is unknown.

Here the sequenced sample was CD4+ T cells sorted from blood, taken at week 24, from a patient treated with tofacitinib. The clonotype originates from a human donor with alopecia areata. The chain joins TRBV9 to TRBJ2-7; perhaps TRBD1 as D (6 bases). DNA of the CDR3: TGTGCCAGCAGCGTAGAGGCAGGGGCCGAGCAGTACTTC. Protein product: CASSVEAGAEQYF.